This T cell receptor beta chain was sequenced in a study of blood T cells in healthy people across ages. About this clonotype: Its cognate antigen is unknown.

It was with a sample-barcoded 5' primer and a J-beta primer mix that a second PCR of about 6 to 12 cycles was run. A tag from a template-switch adaptor with 12 random nucleotides marked each cDNA molecule. Per sample, CDR3-containing paired-end reads numbered at least 3 million. TCRdb re-analysed the 5' RACE reads in MiXCR, keeping a single row per CDR3 protein. The sample lists approximately 800,000 distinct CDR3 sequences, approximately 60% seen once, with roughly 25% in the top ten. The CDR3 consists of 15 residues. Looked up from germline, CDR1 is LNHNV and CDR2 is YYDKDF (reference sequence). V gave up 1 base and J gave up 3 bases, with 11 bases separating them. Total RNA extraction produced at least 5.5 micrograms (per sample) for the study. General study results and limits: Per million T cells, TCR beta diversity dropped roughly linearly as age increased.

The sequencing input was blood. The receptor was derived from a man between 40 and 49 years old in good health. This chain uses TRBV15 with TRBJ2-3; D is uncertain. The DNA of the CDR3 is TGTGCCACCAGCAGAGGGAAGAGAGAGACAGATACGCAGTATTTT. Amino acids: CATSRGKRETDTQYF.